This T cell receptor beta chain derives from a study of blood T cell repertoires in COVID-19. Study details: T cells, B-cell-depleted T cells, or PBMCs provided the cDNA or gDNA that served as material.

Study processing details: Estimates of nucleated cell counts were drawn from the amplification of reference gene primers. Libraries were prepared by immunoSEQ multiplex PCR; TCRdb keeps only in-frame clonotypes and omits some of them. That table furnishes V, J and clone size, whereas the DNA furnished D and trimming. Of about 210,000 clones listed, approximately 89% are singletons. The CDR3 is 13 amino acids. V dropped 6 bases and J dropped 4 bases, with 12 bases sitting between them. The chain uses TRBV12-3 or TRBV12-4 and TRBJ1-2; no clear D. This clonotype originated in a woman in her thirties or forties with acute or convalescent COVID-19. The sample was peripheral blood. CDR3 DNA sequence: TGTGCCAGCAGCGTAGTAACCGCCTATGGCTACACCTTC. Its translation: CASSVVTAYGYTF.